This is a list of T cell receptor beta chains from one sample in a study of T cell responses to AZD1222 COVID-19 vaccine. Data came from immunoSEQ multiplex PCR; TCRdb stores just in-frame clones and leaves some out. The sample includes about 110,000 clones, approximately 92% of them seen just once. The material was peripheral blood, obtained on day 0 of AZD1222 vaccination. The receptors originated from an adult in good health. CDR3s include the opening cysteine and the closing phenylalanine or tryptophan. D genes are given only for firm matches. Size is omitted from some rows. Given values are once, few, many or a class for expanded clones.

CDR3aa | CDR3nt | j_gene | v_gene | abundance | d_gene
CASSFLPGVRDGYTF | TGTGCCAGCAGCTTTCTTCCTGGGGTTAGGGATGGCTACACCTTC | TRBJ1-2 | TRBV7-3 | NA | NA
CASSKDMPNTEAFF | TGTGCCAGCAGTAAAGACATGCCGAACACTGAAGCTTTCTTT | TRBJ1-1 | TRBV6-2/TRBV6-3 | once | NA
CASSTPGGREQYF | TGTGCCAGCAGTACCCCGGGGGGGCGCGAGCAGTACTTC | TRBJ2-7 | TRBV6-2/TRBV6-3 | NA | TRBD2
CASSLPYSPLHF | TGTGCCAGCAGTCTTCCCTACTCACCCCTCCACTTT | TRBJ1-6 | TRBV5-6 | NA | NA
CASSLESGYNEQFF | TGTGCCAGCAGCTTAGAATCGGGCTACAATGAGCAGTTCTTC | TRBJ2-1 | TRBV11-3 | NA | NA
CASSIRTGGNSNQPQHF | TGTGCCAGTAGTATCCGGACAGGAGGAAATAGCAATCAGCCCCAGCATTTT | TRBJ1-5 | TRBV19 | NA | TRBD1
CASKSRDSHYEQYF | TGTGCCAGCAAGTCTCGGGACAGCCACTACGAGCAGTACTTC | TRBJ2-7 | TRBV27 | NA | TRBD1
CASSPTPGPYEQYF | TGTGCCAGCAGCCCGACTCCAGGCCCCTACGAGCAGTACTTC | TRBJ2-7 | TRBV9 | NA | NA
CASSYPGTTYEQYF | TGTGCCAGCAGTTATCCGGGTACCACTTACGAGCAGTACTTC | TRBJ2-7 | TRBV28 | NA | NA
CASSVNGATNEKLFF | TGTGCCAGCAGCGTGAACGGTGCAACTAATGAAAAACTGTTTTTT | TRBJ1-4 | TRBV11-2 | NA | NA